The clone carrying this TCR beta chain showed up just a few times. Its antigen remains unknown. This entry is derived from a study of OX40 agonist ivuxolimab in advanced cancers. For the study at large: Among those treated, three patients had partial responses, one with hepatocellular carcinoma and two with cutaneous melanoma. General study results and limits: Average numbers of expanded clones were greater in CD8+ T cells than in CD4+.

The V end lost 2 bases, the J end lost 11 bases, and 7 bases lay between the germline ends. CDR1 SNHLY and CDR2 FYNNEI come from the germline V gene. This CDR3 has 11 residues. Sequenced by immunoSEQ multiplex PCR; TCRdb stores in-frame clones only, minus some. The table lists 55,000 to 90,000 clones, approximately 80% of them singletons, with 1.1% in the top ten. This receptor was taken from an adult with an advanced solid tumor such as melanoma, head and neck, liver or kidney cancer. The sample consisted of CD4+ or CD8+ T cells sorted from blood, taken in a trial of the OX40 agonist ivuxolimab. This chain joins TRBV2 and TRBJ2-4; D unresolved. The CDR3 reads CASSELQVQYF. In nucleotides, the CDR3 is TGTGCCAGCAGTGAATTGCAGGTTCAGTACTTC.